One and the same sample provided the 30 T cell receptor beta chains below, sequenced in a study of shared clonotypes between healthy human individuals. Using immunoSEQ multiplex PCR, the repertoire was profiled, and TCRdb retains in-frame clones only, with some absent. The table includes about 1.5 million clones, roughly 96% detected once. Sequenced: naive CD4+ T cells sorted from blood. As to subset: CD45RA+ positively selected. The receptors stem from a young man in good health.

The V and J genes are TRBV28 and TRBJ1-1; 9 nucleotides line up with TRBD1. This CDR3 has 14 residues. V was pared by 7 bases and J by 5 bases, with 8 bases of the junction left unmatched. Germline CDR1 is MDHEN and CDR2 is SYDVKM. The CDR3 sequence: CASTPLDRGTEAFF. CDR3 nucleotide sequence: TGTGCCAGCACCCCCTTGGACAGGGGTACTGAAGCTTTCTTT. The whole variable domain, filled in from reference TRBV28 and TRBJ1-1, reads DVKVTQSSRYLVKRTGEKVFLECVQDMDHENMFWYRQDPGLGLRLIYFSYDVKMKEKGDIPEGYSVSREKKERFSLILESASTNQTSMYLCASTPLDRGTEAFFGQGTRLTVV.

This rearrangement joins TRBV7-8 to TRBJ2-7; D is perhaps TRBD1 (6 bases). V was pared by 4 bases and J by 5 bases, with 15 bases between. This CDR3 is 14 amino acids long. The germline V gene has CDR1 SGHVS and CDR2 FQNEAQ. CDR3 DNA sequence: TGTGCCAGCAGCTACGGCCTTCGGGACAACGAGCAGTACTTC. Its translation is CASSYGLRDNEQYF.

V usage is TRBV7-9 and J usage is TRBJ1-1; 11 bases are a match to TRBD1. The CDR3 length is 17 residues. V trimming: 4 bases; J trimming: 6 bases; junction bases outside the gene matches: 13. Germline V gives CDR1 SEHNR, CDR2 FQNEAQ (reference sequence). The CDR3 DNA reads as TGTGCCAGCAGCTCACCTCCGGGACAGGGGGTACTTGCTGAAGCTTTCTTT. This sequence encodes CASSSPPGQGVLAEAFF.

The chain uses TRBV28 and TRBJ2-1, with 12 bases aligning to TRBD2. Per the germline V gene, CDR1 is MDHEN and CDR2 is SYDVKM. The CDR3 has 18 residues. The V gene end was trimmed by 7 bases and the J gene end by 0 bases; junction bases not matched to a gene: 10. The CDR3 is CASKTTSGSSGSYNEQFF. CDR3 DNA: TGTGCCAGCAAAACGACTAGCGGGAGTTCGGGCTCCTACAATGAGCAGTTCTTC.

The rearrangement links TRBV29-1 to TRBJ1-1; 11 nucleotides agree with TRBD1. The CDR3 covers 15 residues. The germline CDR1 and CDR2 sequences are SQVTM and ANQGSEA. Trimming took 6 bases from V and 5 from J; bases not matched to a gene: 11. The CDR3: CSVPDSGTGGTEAFF. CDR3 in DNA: TGCAGCGTCCCCGACTCAGGGACAGGGGGAACTGAAGCTTTCTTT.

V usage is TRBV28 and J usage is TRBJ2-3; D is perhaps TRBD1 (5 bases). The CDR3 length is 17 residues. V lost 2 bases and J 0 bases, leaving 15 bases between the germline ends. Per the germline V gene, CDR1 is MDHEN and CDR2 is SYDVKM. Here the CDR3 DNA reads TGTGCCAGCAGTTTAGTTTCAGGGATACTAAGCACAGATACGCAGTATTTT. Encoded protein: CASSLVSGILSTDTQYF. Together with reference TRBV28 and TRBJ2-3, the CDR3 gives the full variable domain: DVKVTQSSRYLVKRTGEKVFLECVQDMDHENMFWYRQDPGLGLRLIYFSYDVKMKEKGDIPEGYSVSREKKERFSLILESASTNQTSMYLCASSLVSGILSTDTQYFGPGTRLTVL.

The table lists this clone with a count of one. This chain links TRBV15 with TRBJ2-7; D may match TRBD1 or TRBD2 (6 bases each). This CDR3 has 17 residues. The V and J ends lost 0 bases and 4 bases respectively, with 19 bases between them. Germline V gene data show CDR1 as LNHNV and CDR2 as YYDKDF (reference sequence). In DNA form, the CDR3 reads TGTGCCACCAGCAGAGATCAGTTATGGGGGGCGAAGTACGAGCAGTACTTC. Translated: CATSRDQLWGAKYEQYF.

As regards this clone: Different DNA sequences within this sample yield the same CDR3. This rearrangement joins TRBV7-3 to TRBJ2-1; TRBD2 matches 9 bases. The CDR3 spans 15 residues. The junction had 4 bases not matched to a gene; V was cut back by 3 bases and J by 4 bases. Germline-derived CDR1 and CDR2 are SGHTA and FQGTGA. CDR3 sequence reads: CASSLGLAEYNEQFF. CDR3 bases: TGTGCCAGCAGCTTGGGACTAGCCGAATACAATGAGCAGTTCTTC.

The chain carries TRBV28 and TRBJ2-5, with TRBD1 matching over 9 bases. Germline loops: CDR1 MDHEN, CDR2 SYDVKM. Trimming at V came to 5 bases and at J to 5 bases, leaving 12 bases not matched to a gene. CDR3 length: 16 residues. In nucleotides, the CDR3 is TGTGCCAGCAGTATGCCTCCGGGACAGGGCGTGGAGACCCAGTACTTC. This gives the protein CASSMPPGQGVETQYF.

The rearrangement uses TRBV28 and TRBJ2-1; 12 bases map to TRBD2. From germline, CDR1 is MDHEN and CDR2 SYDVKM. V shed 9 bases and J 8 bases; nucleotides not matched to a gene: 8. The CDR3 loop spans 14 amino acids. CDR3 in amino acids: CASRTTSGSHEQFF. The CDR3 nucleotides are TGTGCCAGTCGTACGACTAGCGGGAGCCATGAGCAGTTCTTC.

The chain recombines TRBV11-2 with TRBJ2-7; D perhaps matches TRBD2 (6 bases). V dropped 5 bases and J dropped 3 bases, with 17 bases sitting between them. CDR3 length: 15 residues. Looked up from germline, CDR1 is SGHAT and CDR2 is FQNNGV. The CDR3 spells CASSQAPGSIYEQYF. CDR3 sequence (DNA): TGTGCCAGCAGCCAAGCCCCCGGGAGTATCTACGAGCAGTACTTC.

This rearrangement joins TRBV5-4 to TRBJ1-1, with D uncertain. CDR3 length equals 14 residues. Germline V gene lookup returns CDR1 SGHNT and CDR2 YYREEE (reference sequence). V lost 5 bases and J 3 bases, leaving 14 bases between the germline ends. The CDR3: CASREHSEDTEAFF. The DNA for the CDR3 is TGTGCCAGCAGGGAACACAGTGAGGACACTGAAGCTTTCTTT.

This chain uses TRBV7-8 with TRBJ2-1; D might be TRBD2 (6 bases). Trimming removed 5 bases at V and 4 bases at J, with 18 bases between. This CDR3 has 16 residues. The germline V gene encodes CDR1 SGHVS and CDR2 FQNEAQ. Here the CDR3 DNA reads TGTGCCAGCAGCGGATACCGGACTACCGAATACAATGAGCAGTTCTTC. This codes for CASSGYRTTEYNEQFF. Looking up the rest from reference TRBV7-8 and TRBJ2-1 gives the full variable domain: GAGVSQSPRYKVAKRGQDVALRCDPISGHVSLFWYQQALGQGPEFLTYFQNEAQLDKSGLPSDRFFAERPEGSVSTLKIQRTQQEDSAVYLCASSGYRTTEYNEQFFGPGTRLTVL.

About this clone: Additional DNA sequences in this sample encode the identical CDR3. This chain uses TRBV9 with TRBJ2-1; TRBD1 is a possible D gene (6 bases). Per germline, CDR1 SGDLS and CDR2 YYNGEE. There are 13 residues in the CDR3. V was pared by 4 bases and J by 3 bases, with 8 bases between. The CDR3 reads CASSPDSYNEQFF. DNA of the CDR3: TGTGCCAGCAGCCCGGACAGCTACAATGAGCAGTTCTTC.

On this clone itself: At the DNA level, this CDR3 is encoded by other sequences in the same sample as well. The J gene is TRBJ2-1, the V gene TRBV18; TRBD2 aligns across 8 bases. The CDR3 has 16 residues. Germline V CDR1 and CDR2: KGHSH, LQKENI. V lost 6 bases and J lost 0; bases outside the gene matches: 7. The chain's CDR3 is CASSPTSGSSYNEQFF. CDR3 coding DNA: TGTGCCAGCTCGCCTACTAGCGGTAGCTCCTACAATGAGCAGTTCTTC. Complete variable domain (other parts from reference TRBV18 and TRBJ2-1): NAGVMQNPRHLVRRRGQEARLRCSPMKGHSHVYWYRQLPEEGLKFMVYLQKENIIDESGMPKERFSAEFPKEGPSILRIQQVVRGDSAAYFCASSPTSGSSYNEQFFGPGTRLTVL.

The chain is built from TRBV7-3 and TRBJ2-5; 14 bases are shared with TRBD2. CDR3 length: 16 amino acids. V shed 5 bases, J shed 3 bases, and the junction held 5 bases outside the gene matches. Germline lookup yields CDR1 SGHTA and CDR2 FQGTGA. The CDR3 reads CASSPGTSGREETQYF. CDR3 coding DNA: TGTGCCAGCAGCCCCGGGACTAGCGGGAGAGAAGAGACCCAGTACTTC.

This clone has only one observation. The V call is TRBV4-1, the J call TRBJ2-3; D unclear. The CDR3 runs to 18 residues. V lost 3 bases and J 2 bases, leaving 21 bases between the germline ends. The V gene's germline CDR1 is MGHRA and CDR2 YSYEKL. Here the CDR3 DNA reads TGCGCCAGCAGCCAGTGGGTCCTGGCCATGAGTAACACAGATACGCAGTATTTT. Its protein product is CASSQWVLAMSNTDTQYF.

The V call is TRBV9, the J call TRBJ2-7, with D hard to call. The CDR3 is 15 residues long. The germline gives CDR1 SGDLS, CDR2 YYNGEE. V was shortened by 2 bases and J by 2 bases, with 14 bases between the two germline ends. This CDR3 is CASSVGSQVAYEQYF. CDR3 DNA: TGTGCCAGCAGCGTCGGTAGCCAGGTTGCCTACGAGCAGTACTTC.

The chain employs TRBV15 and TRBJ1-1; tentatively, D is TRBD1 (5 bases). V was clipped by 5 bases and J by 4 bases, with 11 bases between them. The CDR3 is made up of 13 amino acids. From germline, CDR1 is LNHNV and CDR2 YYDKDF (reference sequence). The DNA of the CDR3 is TGTGCCACCAGCTTTGACAGCGCCACTGAAGCTTTCTTT. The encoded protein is CATSFDSATEAFF.

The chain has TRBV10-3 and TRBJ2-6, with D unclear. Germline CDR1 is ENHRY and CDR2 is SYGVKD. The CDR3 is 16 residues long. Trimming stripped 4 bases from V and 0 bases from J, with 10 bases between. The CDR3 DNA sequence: TGTGCCATCAGTGCCAGTCTGGGCTCTGGGGCCAACGTCCTGACTTTC. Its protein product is CAISASLGSGANVLTF.

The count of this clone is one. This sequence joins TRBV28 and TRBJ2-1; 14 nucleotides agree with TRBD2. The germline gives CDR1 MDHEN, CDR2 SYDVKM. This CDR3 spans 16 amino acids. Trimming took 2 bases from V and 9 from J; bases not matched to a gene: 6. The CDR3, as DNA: TGTGCCAGCAGTTTAAGGGGGACTAGCGGGAGAAGTGAGCAGTTCTTC. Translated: CASSLRGTSGRSEQFF.

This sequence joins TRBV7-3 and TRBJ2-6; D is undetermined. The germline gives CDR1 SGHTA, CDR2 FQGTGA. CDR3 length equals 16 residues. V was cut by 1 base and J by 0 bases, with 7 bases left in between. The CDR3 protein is CASSLIGLSGANVLTF. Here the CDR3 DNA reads TGTGCCAGCAGCTTAATAGGGCTCTCTGGGGCCAACGTCCTGACTTTC.

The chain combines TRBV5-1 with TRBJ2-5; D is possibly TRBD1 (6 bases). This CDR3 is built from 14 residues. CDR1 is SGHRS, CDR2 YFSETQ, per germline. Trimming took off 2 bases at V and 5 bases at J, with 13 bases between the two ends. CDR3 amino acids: CASSLTGWRETQYF. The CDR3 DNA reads TGCGCCAGCAGCTTAACAGGGTGGAGGGAGACCCAGTACTTC.

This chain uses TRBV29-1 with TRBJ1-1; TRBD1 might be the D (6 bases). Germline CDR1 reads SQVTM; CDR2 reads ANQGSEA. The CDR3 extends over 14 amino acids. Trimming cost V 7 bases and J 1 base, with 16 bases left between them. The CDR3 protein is CSAATDRPNTEAFF. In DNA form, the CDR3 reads TGCAGCGCCGCAACAGACAGGCCGAACACTGAAGCTTTCTTT.

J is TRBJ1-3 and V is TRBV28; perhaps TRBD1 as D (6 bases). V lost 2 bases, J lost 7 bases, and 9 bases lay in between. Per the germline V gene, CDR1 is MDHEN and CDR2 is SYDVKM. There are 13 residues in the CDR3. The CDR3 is CASSLTGRNTIYF. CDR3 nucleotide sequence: TGTGCCAGCAGTTTAACAGGGAGGAACACCATATATTTT.

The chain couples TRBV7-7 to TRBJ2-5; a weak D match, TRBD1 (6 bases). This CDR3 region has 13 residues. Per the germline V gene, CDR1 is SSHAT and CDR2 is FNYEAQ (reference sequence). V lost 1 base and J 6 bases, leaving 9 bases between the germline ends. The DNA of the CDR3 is TGTGCCAGCAGCTTAGACAGGGTGAAGACCCAGTACTTC. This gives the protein CASSLDRVKTQYF.

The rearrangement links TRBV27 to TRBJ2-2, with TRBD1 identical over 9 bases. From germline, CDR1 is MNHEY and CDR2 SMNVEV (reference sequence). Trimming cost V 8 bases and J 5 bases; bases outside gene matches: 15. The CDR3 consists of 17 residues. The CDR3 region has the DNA TGTGCCAGCCCACAGGGGGCGATCCCTTTTAAAACCGGGGAGCTGTTTTTT. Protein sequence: CASPQGAIPFKTGELFF.

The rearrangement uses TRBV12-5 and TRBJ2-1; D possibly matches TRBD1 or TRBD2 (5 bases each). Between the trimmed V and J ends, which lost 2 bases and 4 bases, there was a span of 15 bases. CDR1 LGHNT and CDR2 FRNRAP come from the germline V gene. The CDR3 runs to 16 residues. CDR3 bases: TGTGCTAGTGGTTTGAATCCTCGGGGCCATTACAATGAGCAGTTCTTC. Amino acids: CASGLNPRGHYNEQFF.

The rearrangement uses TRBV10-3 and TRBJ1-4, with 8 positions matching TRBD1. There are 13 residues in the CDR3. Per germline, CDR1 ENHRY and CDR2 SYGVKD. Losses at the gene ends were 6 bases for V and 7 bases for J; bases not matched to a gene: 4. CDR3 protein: CAIRDRGSEKLFF. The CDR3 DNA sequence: TGTGCCATCAGAGACAGGGGTAGTGAAAAACTGTTTTTT.

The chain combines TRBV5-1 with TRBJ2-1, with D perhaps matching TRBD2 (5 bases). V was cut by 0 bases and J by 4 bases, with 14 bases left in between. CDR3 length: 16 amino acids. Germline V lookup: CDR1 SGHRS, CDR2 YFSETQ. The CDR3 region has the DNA TGCGCCAGCAGCTTGGCCGCCCTACGGGATTACAATGAGCAGTTCTTC. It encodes CASSLAALRDYNEQFF.